The 27 T cell receptor beta chains in this list originate from one sample, sequenced in a study of shared clonotypes between healthy human individuals. TCRdb keeps only in-frame clones here, not all; method: immunoSEQ multiplex PCR. The data hold around 2.3 million clones, with almost 96% observed a single time. Specimen: naive CD4+ T cells sorted from blood. Sample subset: CD45RA+ positively selected. The receptors were sampled from a man between 18 and 35 years old in good health.

The chain has TRBV6-5 and TRBJ2-1; D is perhaps TRBD2 (6 bases). Trimming cost V 5 bases and J 10 bases, with 9 bases left between them. Looked up from germline, CDR1 is MNHEY and CDR2 is SVGAGI. This CDR3 is built from 11 residues. In DNA form, the CDR3 reads TGTGCCAGCAGTCACGGACTAGAGCAGTTCTTC. This translates into CASSHGLEQFF.

The CDR3 spells CASSLTERQSGNTIYF. The DNA of the CDR3 is TGTGCCAGCTCACTGACAGAGCGCCAATCTGGAAACACCATATATTTT. V gene TRBV18 combines with J gene TRBJ1-3; D may be TRBD1 (5 bases). The CDR3 contains 16 residues. The V gene's germline CDR1 is KGHSH and CDR2 LQKENI. Trimming stripped 4 bases from V and 1 base from J, with 14 bases between. The full variable domain, its missing parts supplied by reference TRBV18 and TRBJ1-3, is NAGVMQNPRHLVRRRGQEARLRCSPMKGHSHVYWYRQLPEEGLKFMVYLQKENIIDESGMPKERFSAEFPKEGPSILRIQQVVRGDSAAYFCASSLTERQSGNTIYFGEGSWLTVV.

The chain carries TRBV5-4 and TRBJ2-5; D ambiguous. The V gene's germline CDR1 is SGHNT and CDR2 YYREEE (reference sequence). The V and J ends lost 4 bases and 4 bases respectively, with 14 bases between them. The CDR3 is 14 amino acids. The CDR3 protein is CASSQPDAIETQYF. Written as DNA, the CDR3 is TGTGCCAGCAGCCAACCCGACGCTATAGAGACCCAGTACTTC.

The CDR3 bases are TGTGCCAGCAGTTCCTCCATCATCAGACTAGCGGAGTCCTACGAGCAGTACTTC. Protein sequence: CASSSSIIRLAESYEQYF. The chain carries TRBV27 and TRBJ2-7; TRBD2 agrees at 9 bases. The trim removed 4 bases at V and 1 base at J, leaving 14 bases unmatched. This CDR3 comprises 18 residues. Germline loops: CDR1 MNHEY, CDR2 SMNVEV (reference sequence).

The rearrangement links TRBV27 to TRBJ2-7; TRBD1 or TRBD2 may be the D gene (6 bases each). Per the germline V gene, CDR1 is MNHEY and CDR2 is SMNVEV (reference sequence). Trimming stripped 6 bases from V and 5 bases from J, with 14 bases between. This CDR3 has 13 amino acids. This chain's CDR3 is CASRVRGQHEQYF. The CDR3 coding sequence is TGTGCCAGCAGGGTTCGGGGGCAGCACGAGCAGTACTTC.

J is TRBJ1-2 and V is TRBV15; 9 bases agree with TRBD1. Germline-derived CDR1 and CDR2 are LNHNV and YYDKDF (reference sequence). The length of the CDR3 is 14 residues. With 9 bases clipped from V and 5 bases from J, the junction kept 10 bases outside the gene matches. The CDR3 spells CATTPGQGRYGYTF. The DNA for the CDR3 is TGTGCCACTACCCCGGGACAGGGCCGTTATGGCTACACCTTC.

This clone was detected only once. The CDR3 DNA reads as TGTGCCAGCAGTTTAGGGTCGGGGACCGGTTCCCACGAGCAGTACTTC. This encodes CASSLGSGTGSHEQYF. This chain uses TRBV28 with TRBJ2-7; D is perhaps TRBD1 or TRBD2 (5 bases each). The CDR3 contains 16 residues. V lost 2 bases to trimming and J lost 5 bases, with 19 bases between them. The V gene's germline CDR1 is MDHEN and CDR2 SYDVKM.

This rearrangement joins TRBV2 to TRBJ2-3; D ambiguous. Trimming took off 4 bases at V and 4 bases at J, with 9 bases between the two ends. The germline gives CDR1 SNHLY, CDR2 FYNNEI. CDR3 length: 13 amino acids. CDR3 region: CASSVGSPDTQYF. The CDR3 nucleotides are TGTGCCAGCAGTGTGGGTAGCCCAGATACGCAGTATTTT.

V and J are TRBV2 and TRBJ1-5, with D unclear. Trimming shortened V by 6 bases and J by 5 bases, and 8 bases separated the two germline ends. This CDR3 is built from 12 residues. The germline V gene has CDR1 SNHLY and CDR2 FYNNEI. The CDR3 nucleotides are TGTGCCAGCAGGGAATTAGATCAGCCCCAGCATTTT. Its protein is CASRELDQPQHF. The full variable domain, rest sourced from reference TRBV2 and TRBJ1-5, is EPEVTQTPSHQVTQMGQEVILRCVPISNHLYFYWYRQILGQKVEFLVSFYNNEISEKSEIFDDQFSVERPDGSNFTLKIRSTKLEDSAMYFCASRELDQPQHFGDGTRLSIL.

This chain joins TRBV7-2 and TRBJ2-7; D remains ambiguous. In germline, CDR1 is SGHTA, CDR2 FQGNSA. V lost 0 bases and J lost 3, with 9 bases in between. The CDR3 spans 14 residues. The CDR3 spells CASSLARLSYEQYF. The CDR3 DNA is TGTGCCAGCAGCTTAGCGCGCCTTAGCTACGAGCAGTACTTC.

V is TRBV9 and J is TRBJ2-5; TRBD2 is a possible D gene (5 bases). CDR1 and CDR2 from the germline V gene are SGDLS and YYNGEE. The germline V and J ends were trimmed by 2 bases and 2 bases, with 16 bases remaining between them. The CDR3 spans 16 residues. This CDR3 reads CASSVSASTGQETQYF. The CDR3 DNA sequence: TGTGCCAGCAGCGTGAGTGCCTCTACGGGACAAGAGACCCAGTACTTC.

The chain couples TRBV10-3 to TRBJ2-1; TRBD2 aligns across 11 bases. V lost 7 bases and J lost 0; bases outside the gene matches: 2. CDR1 is ENHRY and CDR2 is SYGVKD in the germline V gene. The length of the CDR3 is 15 residues. In DNA form, the CDR3 reads TGTGCCATCACTAGCGGGGGGCTCTCCTACAATGAGCAGTTCTTC. It yields the protein CAITSGGLSYNEQFF.

The genes are TRBV5-8 and TRBJ2-2; 8 bases are shared with TRBD2. Germline V CDR1 and CDR2: SGHTS, YDEGEE. The CDR3 sequence is 15 residues long. V was clipped by 4 bases and J by 4 bases; unmatched bases: 6. The DNA of the CDR3 is TGTGCCAGCAGCCACGGACTAGCAGCCACCGGGGAGCTGTTTTTT. Its protein product is CASSHGLAATGELFF.

This chain uses TRBV5-6 with TRBJ2-1; a possible D gene is TRBD2 (6 bases). The V end was cut by 0 bases, the J end by 0 bases, with 13 bases between. The CDR3 consists of 17 residues. Germline values: CDR1 SGHDT, CDR2 YYEEEE. CDR3 in amino acids: CASSLAGAGSSYNEQFF. CDR3 sequence (DNA): TGTGCCAGCAGCTTGGCGGGAGCGGGTAGCTCCTACAATGAGCAGTTCTTC.

The chain combines TRBV7-2 with TRBJ2-1; 11 bases agree with TRBD2. The ends lost 1 base at V and 3 bases at J; junction bases unmatched: 5. This CDR3 is built from 17 residues. Germline-derived CDR1 and CDR2 are SGHTA and FQGNSA. CDR3 sequence (DNA): TGTGCCAGCAGCTTAGGGGGACTAGCGGTACTCTACAATGAGCAGTTCTTC. Protein: CASSLGGLAVLYNEQFF.

About this clone: The same CDR3 also results from other DNA sequences found in this sample. This rearrangement joins TRBV5-1 to TRBJ2-6; weak D call: TRBD1 (5 bases). V was pared by 1 base and J by 1 base, with 6 bases between. CDR3 length: 15 residues. Germline V gene sequence: CDR1 SGHRS, CDR2 YFSETQ. This chain's CDR3 is CASSLTGSGANVLTF. In DNA, the CDR3 is TGCGCCAGCAGCTTGACAGGATCTGGGGCCAACGTCCTGACTTTC.

This chain uses TRBV2 with TRBJ2-3; D uncertain. Germline V gene data show CDR1 as SNHLY and CDR2 as FYNNEI. The CDR3 spans 10 residues. The V and J ends lost 8 bases and 8 bases respectively, with 8 bases between them. The CDR3 DNA sequence: TGTGCCAGCGGCCTGGCTACGCAGTATTTT. As protein: CASGLATQYF.

The chain joins TRBV15 to TRBJ2-2; TRBD1 matches at 12 bases. The CDR3 totals 16 residues. Germline V gene lookup returns CDR1 LNHNV and CDR2 YYDKDF (reference sequence). The V segment lost 1 base and the J segment 6 bases; nucleotides outside the gene matches: 3. CDR3 coding DNA: TGTGCCACCAGCAGAGTGGGACAGGGGGCATCCGGGGAGCTGTTTTTT. This gives the protein CATSRVGQGASGELFF.

J is TRBJ1-1 and V is TRBV30; TRBD1 aligns across 7 bases. Germline loops: CDR1 GTSNPN, CDR2 SVGIG (reference sequence). V shed 2 bases and J 1 base; nucleotides not matched to a gene: 4. The CDR3 runs to 14 residues. CDR3 in DNA: TGTGCCTGGAGTACCGGGACAGAGAACACTGAAGCTTTCTTT. Residues: CAWSTGTENTEAFF.

The chain has TRBV7-2 and TRBJ2-5; 10 bases fit TRBD1. The length of the CDR3 is 19 residues. From germline, CDR1 is SGHTA and CDR2 FQGNSA. V shed 5 bases and J 1 base; nucleotides not matched to a gene: 16. This chain's CDR3 is CASSLTPWTGGTRQETQYF. CDR3 in DNA: TGTGCCAGCAGCCTCACTCCATGGACAGGGGGAACACGCCAAGAGACCCAGTACTTC.

Only one count was recorded for this clone. Other DNA sequences from this sample encode an identical CDR3 as well. The chain couples TRBV11-2 to TRBJ2-7; weak D call: TRBD2 (5 bases). The CDR3 runs 15 residues. Germline CDR1 and CDR2: SGHAT and FQNNGV. Trimming pared 0 bases from V and 1 base from J, leaving 10 bases between. The CDR3 bases are TGTGCCAGCAGCTTAGATGGAACGGGGTCCTACGAGCAGTACTTC. It codes for CASSLDGTGSYEQYF.

The chain combines TRBV10-3 with TRBJ1-1; 9 bases agree with TRBD1. V lost 10 bases to trimming and J lost 0 bases; unmatched junction nucleotides: 6. CDR1 and CDR2 from the germline V gene are ENHRY and SYGVKD. This CDR3 spans 14 amino acids. The CDR3 here is CARGGQGMNTEAFF. CDR3 in DNA: TGTGCCAGGGGGGGACAGGGTATGAACACTGAAGCTTTCTTT.

On this clone: Different DNA sequences within this sample yield the same CDR3. This rearrangement joins TRBV7-9 to TRBJ2-5; weak D call: TRBD2 (6 bases). Germline CDR1 is SEHNR and CDR2 is FQNEAQ (reference sequence). Between the trimmed V and J ends, which lost 5 bases and 2 bases, there was a span of 12 bases. The CDR3 has 14 residues. CDR3 sequence: CASSLGRGQETQYF. CDR3 nucleotide sequence: TGTGCCAGCAGCCTGGGGCGGGGACAAGAGACCCAGTACTTC.

The chain joins TRBV25-1 to TRBJ2-2; D might be TRBD2 (6 bases). This CDR3 is 13 amino acids long. Trimming took 8 bases from V and 7 from J, leaving 14 bases between them. The V gene's germline CDR1 is MGHDK and CDR2 SYGVNS. CDR3 amino acids: CASGNSGYGELFF. DNA for the CDR3: TGTGCCAGCGGAAATAGCGGTTACGGGGAGCTGTTTTTT.

V and J are TRBV27 and TRBJ1-4; TRBD1 matches 10 bases. V shed 5 bases and J 8 bases; nucleotides not matched to a gene: 8. Per germline, CDR1 MNHEY and CDR2 SMNVEV (reference sequence). This CDR3 has 15 amino acids. The CDR3 loop reads CASSPGDRGWEKLFF. CDR3 bases: TGTGCCAGCAGTCCGGGGGACAGGGGTTGGGAAAAACTGTTTTTT.

This clone occurred once. The chain recombines TRBV4-2 with TRBJ2-1; the match to TRBD1 covers 10 bases. The CDR3 is made up of 15 amino acids. V was pared by 4 bases and J by 8 bases, with 8 bases of the junction left unmatched. Germline V gives CDR1 LGHNA, CDR2 YNFKEQ. The DNA of the CDR3 is TGTGCCAGCAGCCTAACTGGGACAGGGGAAGATGAGCAGTTCTTC. Its protein product is CASSLTGTGEDEQFF.

J is TRBJ1-4 and V is TRBV4-1; 7 bases agree with TRBD1. Germline assignment: CDR1 MGHRA and CDR2 YSYEKL. Unmatched junction bases numbered 5, after V lost 3 bases and J lost 4 bases. CDR3 size: 15 residues. This chain's CDR3 is CASSQTQGFNEKLFF. The CDR3 coding sequence is TGCGCCAGCAGCCAGACACAGGGGTTTAATGAAAAACTGTTTTTT.